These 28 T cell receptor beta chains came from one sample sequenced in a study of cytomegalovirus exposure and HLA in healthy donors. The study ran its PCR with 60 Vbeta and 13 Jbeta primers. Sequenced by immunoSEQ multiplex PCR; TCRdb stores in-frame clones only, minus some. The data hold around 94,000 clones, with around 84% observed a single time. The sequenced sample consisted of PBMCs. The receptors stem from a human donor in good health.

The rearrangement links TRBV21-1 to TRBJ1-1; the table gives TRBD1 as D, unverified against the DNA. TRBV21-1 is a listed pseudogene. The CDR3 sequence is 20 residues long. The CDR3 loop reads CASSKVAPGGRVPMRTEAFF. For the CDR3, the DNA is TGTGCCAGCAGCAAAGTGGCCCCCGGTGGCAGGGTCCCCATGAGGACTGAAGCTTTCTTT.

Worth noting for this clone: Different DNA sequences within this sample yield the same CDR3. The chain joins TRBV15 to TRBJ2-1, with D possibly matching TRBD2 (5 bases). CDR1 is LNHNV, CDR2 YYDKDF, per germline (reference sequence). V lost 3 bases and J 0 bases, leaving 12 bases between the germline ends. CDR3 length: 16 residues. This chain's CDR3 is CATSSPTGSSYNEQFF. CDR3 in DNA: TGTGCCACCAGCAGCCCCACTGGGAGCTCCTACAATGAGCAGTTCTTC.

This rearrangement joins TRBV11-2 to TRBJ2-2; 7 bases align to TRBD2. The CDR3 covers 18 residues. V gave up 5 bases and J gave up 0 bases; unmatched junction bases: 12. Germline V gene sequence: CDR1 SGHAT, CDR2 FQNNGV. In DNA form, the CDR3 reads TGTGCCAGCAGCCCCGGACTAGTATTTGGCGCGAACACCGGGGAGCTGTTTTTT. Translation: CASSPGLVFGANTGELFF.

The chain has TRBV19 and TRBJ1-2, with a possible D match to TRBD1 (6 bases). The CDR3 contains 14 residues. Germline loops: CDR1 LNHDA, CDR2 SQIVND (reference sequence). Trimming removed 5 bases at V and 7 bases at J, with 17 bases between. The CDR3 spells CASSVDTGTGGYTF. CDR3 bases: TGTGCCAGTAGTGTCGATACAGGGACCGGTGGCTACACCTTC.

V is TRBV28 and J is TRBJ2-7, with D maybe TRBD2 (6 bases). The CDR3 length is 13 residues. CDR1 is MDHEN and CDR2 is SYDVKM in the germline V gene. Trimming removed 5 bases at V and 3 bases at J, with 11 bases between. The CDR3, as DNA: TGTGCCAGCAGTAACGGGAGAGGCTACGAGCAGTACTTC. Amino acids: CASSNGRGYEQYF.

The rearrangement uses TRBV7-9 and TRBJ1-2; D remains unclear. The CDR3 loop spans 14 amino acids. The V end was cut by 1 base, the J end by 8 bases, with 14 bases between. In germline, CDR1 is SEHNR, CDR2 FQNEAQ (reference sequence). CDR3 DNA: TGTGCCAGCAGCTTAGTAATACCGGAGGGAGGCTACACCTTC. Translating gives CASSLVIPEGGYTF.

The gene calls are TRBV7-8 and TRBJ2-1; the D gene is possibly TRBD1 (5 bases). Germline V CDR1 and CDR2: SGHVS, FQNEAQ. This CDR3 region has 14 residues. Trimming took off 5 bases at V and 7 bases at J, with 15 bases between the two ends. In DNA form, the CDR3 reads TGTGCCAGCAGCAGATACCAGGGTGGGAATGAGCAGTTCTTC. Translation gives CASSRYQGGNEQFF.

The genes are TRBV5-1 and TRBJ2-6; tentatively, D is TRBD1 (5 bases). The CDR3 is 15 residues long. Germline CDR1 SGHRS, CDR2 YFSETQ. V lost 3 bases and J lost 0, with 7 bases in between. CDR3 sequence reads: CASSSQGSGANVLTF. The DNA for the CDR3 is TGCGCCAGCAGCTCCCAGGGCTCTGGGGCCAACGTCCTGACTTTC. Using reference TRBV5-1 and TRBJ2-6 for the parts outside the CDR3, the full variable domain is KAGVTQTPRYLIKTRGQQVTLSCSPISGHRSVSWYQQTPGQGLQFLFEYFSETQRNKGNFPGRFSGRQFSNSRSEMNVSTLELGDSALYLCASSSQGSGANVLTFGAGSRLTVL.

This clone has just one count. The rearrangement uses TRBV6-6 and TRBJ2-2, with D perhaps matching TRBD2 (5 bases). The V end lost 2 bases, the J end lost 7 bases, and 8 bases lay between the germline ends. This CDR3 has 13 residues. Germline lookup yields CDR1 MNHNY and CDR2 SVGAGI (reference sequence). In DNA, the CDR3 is TGTGCCAGCAGTTACGGCGGAGGCGGGGAGCTGTTTTTT. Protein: CASSYGGGGELFF.

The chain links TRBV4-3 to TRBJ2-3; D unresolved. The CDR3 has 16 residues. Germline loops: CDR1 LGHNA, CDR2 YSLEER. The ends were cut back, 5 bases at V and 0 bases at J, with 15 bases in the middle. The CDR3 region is CASSYQVSGSTDTQYF. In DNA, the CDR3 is TGCGCCAGCAGCTACCAAGTGTCAGGAAGCACAGATACGCAGTATTTT.

The CDR3 sequence is CASSDQGGYGYTF. In nucleotides, the CDR3 is TGTGCCAGCAGCGATCAGGGTGGCTATGGCTACACCTTC. The V gene is TRBV6-6, the J gene TRBJ1-2; possible D gene TRBD1, 5 bases. Germline V gene data show CDR1 as MNHNY and CDR2 as SVGAGI (reference sequence). CDR3 length equals 13 residues. V shed 6 bases and J shed 4 bases, with 12 bases lying between them.

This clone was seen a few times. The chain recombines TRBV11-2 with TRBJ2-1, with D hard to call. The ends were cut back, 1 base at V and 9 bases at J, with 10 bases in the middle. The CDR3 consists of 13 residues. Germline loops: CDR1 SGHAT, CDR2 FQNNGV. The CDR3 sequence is CASSLVLGVEQFF. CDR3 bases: TGTGCCAGCAGCTTAGTGTTGGGCGTTGAGCAGTTCTTC.

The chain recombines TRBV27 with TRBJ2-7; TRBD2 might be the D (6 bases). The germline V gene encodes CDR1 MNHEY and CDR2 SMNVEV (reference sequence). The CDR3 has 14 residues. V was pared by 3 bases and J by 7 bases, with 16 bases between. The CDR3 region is CASSFDGGDGEQYF. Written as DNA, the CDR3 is TGTGCCAGCAGTTTCGACGGAGGGGACGGTGAGCAGTACTTC.

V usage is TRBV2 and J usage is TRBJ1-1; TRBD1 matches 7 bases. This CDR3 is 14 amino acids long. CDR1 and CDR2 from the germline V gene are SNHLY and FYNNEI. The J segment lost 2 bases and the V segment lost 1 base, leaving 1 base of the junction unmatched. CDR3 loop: CASSEGQGNTEAFF. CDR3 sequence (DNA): TGTGCCAGCAGTGAAGGACAGGGTAACACTGAAGCTTTCTTT.

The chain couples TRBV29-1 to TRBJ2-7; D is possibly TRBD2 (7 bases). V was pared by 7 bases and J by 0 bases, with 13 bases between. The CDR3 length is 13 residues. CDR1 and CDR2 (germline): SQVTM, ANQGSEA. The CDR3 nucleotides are TGCAGCGGTATAGGGGGGGCCTCCTACGAGCAGTACTTC. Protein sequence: CSGIGGASYEQYF.

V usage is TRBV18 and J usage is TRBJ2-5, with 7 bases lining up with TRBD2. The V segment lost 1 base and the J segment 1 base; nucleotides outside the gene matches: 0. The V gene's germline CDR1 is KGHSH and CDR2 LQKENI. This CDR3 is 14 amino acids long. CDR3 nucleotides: TGTGCCAGCTCACCACAGCGGGGCCAAGAGACCCAGTACTTC. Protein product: CASSPQRGQETQYF.

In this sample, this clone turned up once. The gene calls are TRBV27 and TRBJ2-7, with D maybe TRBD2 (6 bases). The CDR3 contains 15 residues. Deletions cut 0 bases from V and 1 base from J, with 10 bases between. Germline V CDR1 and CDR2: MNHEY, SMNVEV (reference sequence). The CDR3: CASSLSRRASYEQYF. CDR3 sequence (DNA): TGTGCCAGCAGTTTATCGAGGAGGGCTTCCTACGAGCAGTACTTC.

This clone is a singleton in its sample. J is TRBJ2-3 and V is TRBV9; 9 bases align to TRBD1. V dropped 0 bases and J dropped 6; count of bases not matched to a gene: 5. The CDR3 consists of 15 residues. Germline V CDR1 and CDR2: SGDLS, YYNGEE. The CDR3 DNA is TGTGCCAGCAGCGTAGTCCCGGGACAGGGTGATACGCAGTATTTT. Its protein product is CASSVVPGQGDTQYF.

CDR3 in DNA: TGTGCCAGCACCCCATTACAGGTTTTGTACAATGAGCAGTTCTTC. Its protein product is CASTPLQVLYNEQFF. The V call is TRBV6-1, the J call TRBJ2-1; D might be TRBD1 (5 bases). V was shortened by 7 bases and J by 4 bases, with 17 bases between the two germline ends. Germline V CDR1 and CDR2: MNHNS, SASEGT. The CDR3 extends over 15 amino acids.

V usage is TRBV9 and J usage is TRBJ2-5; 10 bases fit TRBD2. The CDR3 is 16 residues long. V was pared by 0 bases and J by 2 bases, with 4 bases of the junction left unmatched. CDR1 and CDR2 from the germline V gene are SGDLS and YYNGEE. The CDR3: CASSVGTSGEQETQYF. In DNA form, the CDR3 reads TGTGCCAGCAGCGTAGGGACTAGCGGAGAGCAAGAGACCCAGTACTTC. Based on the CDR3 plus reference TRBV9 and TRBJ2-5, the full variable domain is DSGVTQTPKHLITATGQRVTLRCSPRSGDLSVYWYQQSLDQGLQFLIQYYNGEERAKGNILERFSAQQFPDLHSELNLSSLELGDSALYFCASSVGTSGEQETQYFGPGTRLLVL.

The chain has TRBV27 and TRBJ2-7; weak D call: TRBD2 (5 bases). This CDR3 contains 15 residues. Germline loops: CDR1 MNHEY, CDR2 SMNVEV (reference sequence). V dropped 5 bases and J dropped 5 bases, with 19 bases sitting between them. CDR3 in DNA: TGTGCCAGCAGTCCTCTCGACTACGTAACCGACGAGCAGTACTTC. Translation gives CASSPLDYVTDEQYF.

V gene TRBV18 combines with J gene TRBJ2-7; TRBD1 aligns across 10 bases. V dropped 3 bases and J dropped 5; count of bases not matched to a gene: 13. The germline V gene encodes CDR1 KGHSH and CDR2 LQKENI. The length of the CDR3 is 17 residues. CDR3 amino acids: CASSPLYHGTGVHEQYF. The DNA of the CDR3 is TGTGCCAGCTCACCTCTATACCACGGGACAGGGGTGCACGAGCAGTACTTC.

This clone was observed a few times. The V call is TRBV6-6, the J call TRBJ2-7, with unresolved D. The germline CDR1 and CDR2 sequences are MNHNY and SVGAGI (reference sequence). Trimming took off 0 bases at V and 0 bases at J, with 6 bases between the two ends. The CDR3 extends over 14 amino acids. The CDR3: CASSYSGASYEQYF. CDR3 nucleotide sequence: TGTGCCAGCAGTTACTCGGGCGCCTCCTACGAGCAGTACTTC.

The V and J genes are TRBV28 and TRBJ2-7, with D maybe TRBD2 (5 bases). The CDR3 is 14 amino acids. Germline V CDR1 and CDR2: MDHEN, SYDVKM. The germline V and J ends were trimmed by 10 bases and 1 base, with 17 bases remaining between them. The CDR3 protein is CATKTNPGSYEQYF. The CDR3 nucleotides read TGTGCCACCAAGACTAATCCGGGGTCCTACGAGCAGTACTTC.

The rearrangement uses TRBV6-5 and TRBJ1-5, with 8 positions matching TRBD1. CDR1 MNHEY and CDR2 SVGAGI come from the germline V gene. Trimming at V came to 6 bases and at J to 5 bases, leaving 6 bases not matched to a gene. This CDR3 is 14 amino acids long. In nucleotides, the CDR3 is TGTGCCAGCAGGCCGGGACAGGCGTATCAGCCCCAGCATTTT. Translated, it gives CASRPGQAYQPQHF.

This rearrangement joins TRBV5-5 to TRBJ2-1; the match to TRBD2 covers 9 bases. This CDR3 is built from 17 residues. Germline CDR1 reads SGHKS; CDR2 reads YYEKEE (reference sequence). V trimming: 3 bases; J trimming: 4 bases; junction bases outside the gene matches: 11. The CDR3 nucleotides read TGTGCCAGCAGCTCCCTCCGAGGCGGGAGGGTTTACAATGAGCAGTTCTTC. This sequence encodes CASSSLRGGRVYNEQFF.

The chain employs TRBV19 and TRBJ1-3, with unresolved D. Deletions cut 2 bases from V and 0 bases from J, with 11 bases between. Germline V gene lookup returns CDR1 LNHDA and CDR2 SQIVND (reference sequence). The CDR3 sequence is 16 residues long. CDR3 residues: CASSIPGPVSGNTIYF. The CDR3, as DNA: TGTGCCAGTAGTATACCAGGCCCAGTCTCTGGAAACACCATATATTTT.

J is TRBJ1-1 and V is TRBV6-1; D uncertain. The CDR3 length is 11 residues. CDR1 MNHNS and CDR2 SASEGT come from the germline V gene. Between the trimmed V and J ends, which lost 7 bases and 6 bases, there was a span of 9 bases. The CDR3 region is CASIVQAEAFF. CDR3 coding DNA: TGTGCCAGCATCGTCCAGGCTGAAGCTTTCTTT.